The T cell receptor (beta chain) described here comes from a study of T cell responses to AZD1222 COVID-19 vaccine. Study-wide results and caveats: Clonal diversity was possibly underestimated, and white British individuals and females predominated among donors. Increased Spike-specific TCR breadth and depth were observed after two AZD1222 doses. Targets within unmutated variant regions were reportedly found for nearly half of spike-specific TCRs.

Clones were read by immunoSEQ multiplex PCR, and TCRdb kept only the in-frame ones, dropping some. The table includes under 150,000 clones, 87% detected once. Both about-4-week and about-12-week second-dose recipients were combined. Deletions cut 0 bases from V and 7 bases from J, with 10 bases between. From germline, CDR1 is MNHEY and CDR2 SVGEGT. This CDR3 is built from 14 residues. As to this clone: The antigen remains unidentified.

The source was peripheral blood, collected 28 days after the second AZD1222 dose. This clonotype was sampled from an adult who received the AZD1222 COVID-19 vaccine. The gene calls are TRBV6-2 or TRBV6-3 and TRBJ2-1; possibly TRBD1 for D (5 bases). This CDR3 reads CASSYSPGWNEQFF. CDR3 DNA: TGTGCCAGCAGTTACTCGCCAGGGTGGAATGAGCAGTTCTTC.